The present T cell receptor beta chain was sequenced within a study of cytomegalovirus exposure and HLA in healthy donors. Overall study results and limits: Earlier analysis yielded a pattern in which most TCR beta V segments were productive about 90% or about 30% of the time. The records held CMV serostatus as the only immune exposure information. Evidence from a later analysis indicated that most CMV-associated TCR beta chains looked HLA-restricted.

The germline CDR1 and CDR2 sequences are SGHTA and FQGNSA. V lost 2 bases and J lost 8, with 10 bases in between. The CDR3 runs to 13 residues. Notes on this clone: What it binds is unknown.

Primers: 60 Vbeta forward and 13 Jbeta reverse. Only in-frame clones appear in the TCRdb table, and some are missing; sequencing was by immunoSEQ multiplex PCR. The sample has about 260,000 clones; around two thirds are singletons. The chain uses TRBV7-2 and TRBJ2-1, with TRBD1 as a possible D gene (6 bases). The receptor was isolated from a female donor in good health and CMV-seronegative. Sequenced: PBMCs. CDR3 DNA sequence: TGTGCCAGCAGCTTATTCAGGGGCCATGAGCAGTTCTTC. Protein product: CASSLFRGHEQFF.